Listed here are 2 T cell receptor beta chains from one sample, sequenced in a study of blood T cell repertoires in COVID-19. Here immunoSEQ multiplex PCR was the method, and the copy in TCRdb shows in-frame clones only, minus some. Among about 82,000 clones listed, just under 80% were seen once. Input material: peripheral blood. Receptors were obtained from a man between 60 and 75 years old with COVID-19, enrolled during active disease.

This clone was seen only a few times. The DNA for the CDR3 is TGTGCCAGCAGCCAGGACACCGGGACAACCTCCTACGAGCAGTACTTC. This sequence encodes CASSQDTGTTSYEQYF. The gene calls are TRBV3-1 (or the pseudogene TRBV3-2) and TRBJ2-7; D is possibly TRBD1 (6 bases). This CDR3 region has 16 residues. V gave up 3 bases and J gave up 0 bases, with 15 bases separating them. Germline loops: CDR1 LGHDT, CDR2 YNNKEL (reference sequence).

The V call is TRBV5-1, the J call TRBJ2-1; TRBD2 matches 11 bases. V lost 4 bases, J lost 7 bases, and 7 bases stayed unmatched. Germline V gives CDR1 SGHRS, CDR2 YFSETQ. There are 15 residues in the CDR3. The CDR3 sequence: CASSKTSGTLNEQFF. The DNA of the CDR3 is TGCGCCAGCAGCAAGACTAGCGGGACTCTGAATGAGCAGTTCTTC.